This TCR beta chain was recorded in a study of early T cells in non-severe SARS-CoV-2 infection. Study in general: With bulk RNA from unsorted whole blood as input, sequencing yielded unpaired chains.

A remark on this clonotype: The antigen is not known.

Unique molecular identifiers (one per individual cDNA molecule) were attached. A single record per CDR3 protein comes from TCRdb applying MiXCR to the 5' RACE reads. The table records more than 70,000 distinct CDR3 sequences, around 11% of them present only once. Unmatched junction bases numbered 10, after V lost 3 bases and J lost 6 bases. Germline V gene data show CDR1 as DFQATT and CDR2 as SNEGSKA (reference sequence). CDR3 length: 14 residues. Study observations and caveats: Sequences matched to VDJdb favored anti-spike CD8 responses, while private and CD4 specificities were missed.

V gene TRBV20-1 combines with J gene TRBJ2-7; 8 positions match TRBD1. The receptor was derived from an adult who was a healthcare worker with PCR-confirmed SARS-CoV-2 infection or an uninfected control (not recorded which). The starting material was whole blood, obtained at baseline. The CDR3 DNA sequence: TGCAGTGCTAGCAGGACAGGGCTAACCTCCGAGCAGTACTTC. The encoded protein is CSASRTGLTSEQYF.